The 15 T cell receptor beta chains given below trace back to one sample, sequenced in a study of blood T cell repertoires in COVID-19. Libraries were prepared by immunoSEQ multiplex PCR; TCRdb keeps only in-frame clonotypes and omits some of them. Of 95,000 to 150,000 clones listed, 85% to 90% are singletons. The sample comprised peripheral blood. These receptors all come from a woman aged 80 or over with acute or convalescent COVID-19.

The chain is built from TRBV6-5 and TRBJ2-7, with 9 bases lining up with TRBD1. Trimming at V came to 2 bases and at J to 2 bases, leaving 7 bases not matched to a gene. In germline, CDR1 is MNHEY, CDR2 SVGAGI. The CDR3 runs 16 residues. The CDR3 sequence: CASSYTTGGAAYEQYF. The CDR3 DNA follows: TGTGCCAGCAGTTACACAACAGGGGGCGCAGCCTACGAGCAGTACTTC.

This rearrangement joins TRBV6-6 to TRBJ2-3; 8 bases are shared with TRBD1. V lost 6 bases, J lost 5 bases, and 10 bases stayed unmatched. This CDR3 is 15 amino acids long. Germline V gene lookup returns CDR1 MNHNY and CDR2 SVGAGI (reference sequence). The CDR3 sequence is CASRWTGPSGDTQYF. The CDR3 DNA follows: TGTGCCAGCAGATGGACAGGGCCCTCGGGAGATACGCAGTATTTT.

The rearrangement uses TRBV29-1 and TRBJ2-1, with no clear D. Germline V gene lookup returns CDR1 SQVTM and CDR2 ANQGSEA. The CDR3 totals 13 residues. Trimming removed 3 bases from V and 5 bases from J, with 11 bases in between. CDR3 sequence (DNA): TGCAGCGTTGAGGGCCGCTCTGACAATGAGCAGTTCTTC. Amino acid sequence: CSVEGRSDNEQFF.

This clone is a singleton in its sample. The chain couples TRBV11-2 to TRBJ1-5; D gene ambiguous. Looked up from germline, CDR1 is SGHAT and CDR2 is FQNNGV. This CDR3 contains 16 residues. Between the trimmed V and J ends, which lost 1 base and 1 base, there was a span of 11 bases. CDR3 DNA: TGTGCCAGCAGCTTAGGAGGCGGTGCCAGCAATCAGCCCCAGCATTTT. This translates into CASSLGGGASNQPQHF. Looking up the rest from reference TRBV11-2 and TRBJ1-5 gives the full variable domain: EAGVAQSPRYKIIEKRQSVAFWCNPISGHATLYWYQQILGQGPKLLIQFQNNGVVDDSQLPKDRFSAERLKGVDSTLKIQPAKLEDSAVYLCASSLGGGASNQPQHFGDGTRLSIL.

This clone was seen once. The J gene is TRBJ1-5, the V gene TRBV7-2; no clear D. This CDR3 region has 19 residues. CDR1 is SGHTA, CDR2 FQGNSA, per germline. The V and J ends lost 4 bases and 0 bases respectively, with 22 bases between them. CDR3 amino acids: CASSSPRGVSPHSNQPQHF. CDR3 in DNA: TGTGCCAGCAGCTCCCCCCGCGGGGTGTCCCCTCATAGCAATCAGCCCCAGCATTTT.

This clone was seen only once. The genes are TRBV7-2 and TRBJ2-3; 9 bases match TRBD2. This CDR3 spans 18 amino acids. The germline gives CDR1 SGHTA, CDR2 FQGNSA. V lost 3 bases and J lost 1; bases outside the gene matches: 11. Written as DNA, the CDR3 is TGTGCCAGCAGCTTTGTTGCGGGGGGGCCGGCGGGCACAGATACGCAGTATTTT. Translating gives CASSFVAGGPAGTDTQYF.

Here the CDR3 reads CASSASRVANYGYTF. As DNA, the CDR3 is TGTGCCAGCAGCGCCTCCCGAGTAGCTAACTATGGCTACACCTTC. The chain carries TRBV7-2 and TRBJ1-2; D is uncertain. This CDR3 has 15 residues. CDR1 and CDR2 from the germline V gene are SGHTA and FQGNSA. The V end was cut by 5 bases, the J end by 0 bases, with 13 bases between.

This clone has only a few counts. The rearrangement joins TRBV12-3 or TRBV12-4 to TRBJ1-4; D is unresolved. Trimming took off 5 bases at V and 6 bases at J, with 7 bases between the two ends. This CDR3 spans 12 amino acids. In nucleotides, the CDR3 is TGTGCCAGCAGTAGAGGGTATGAAAAACTGTTTTTT. This translates into CASSRGYEKLFF.

The chain carries TRBV11-2 and TRBJ2-2; 9 bases align to TRBD1. The germline CDR1 and CDR2 sequences are SGHAT and FQNNGV. Trimming took 4 bases from V and 6 from J; bases not matched to a gene: 12. The CDR3 extends over 17 amino acids. CDR3 sequence reads: CASSSLSTGGRAGELFF. In DNA form, the CDR3 reads TGTGCCAGCAGCTCCCTGTCGACAGGGGGTAGAGCCGGGGAGCTGTTTTTT.

The genes are TRBV9 and TRBJ1-2; 8 bases fit TRBD1. CDR3 length: 13 residues. Germline V CDR1 and CDR2: SGDLS, YYNGEE. Trimming removed 6 bases from V and 3 bases from J; junction bases left unmatched: 4. Written as DNA, the CDR3 is TGTGCCAGCAATGGACAGGGCCACTATGGCTACACCTTC. Protein product: CASNGQGHYGYTF.

The V gene is TRBV5-1, the J gene TRBJ1-4; D unresolved. Germline CDR1 and CDR2: SGHRS and YFSETQ. Deletions cut 6 bases from V and 3 bases from J, with 9 bases between. The CDR3 is 13 amino acids. The CDR3 protein is CASTASPNEKLFF. In DNA form, the CDR3 reads TGCGCCAGCACAGCGTCCCCTAATGAAAAACTGTTTTTT. Drawing the rest from reference TRBV5-1 and TRBJ1-4, the complete variable domain is KAGVTQTPRYLIKTRGQQVTLSCSPISGHRSVSWYQQTPGQGLQFLFEYFSETQRNKGNFPGRFSGRQFSNSRSEMNVSTLELGDSALYLCASTASPNEKLFFGSGTQLSVL.

The chain employs TRBV11-2 and TRBJ1-1; D unclear. Between the trimmed V and J ends, which lost 0 bases and 0 bases, there was a span of 5 bases. The CDR3 loop spans 14 amino acids. Germline values: CDR1 SGHAT, CDR2 FQNNGV. DNA for the CDR3: TGTGCCAGCAGCTTAGAAATCATGAACACTGAAGCTTTCTTT. This gives the protein CASSLEIMNTEAFF.

In DNA, the CDR3 is TGCGCCAGCAGCTTGGTTCCAGGCCCCTACGAGCAGTACTTC. This codes for CASSLVPGPYEQYF. The gene calls are TRBV5-1 and TRBJ2-7, with no clear D. Germline CDR1 SGHRS, CDR2 YFSETQ. The CDR3 extends over 14 amino acids. Trimming removed 0 bases from V and 2 bases from J, with 9 bases in between.

The gene calls are TRBV7-2 and TRBJ2-3; 12 nucleotides line up with TRBD2. Germline values: CDR1 SGHTA, CDR2 FQGNSA. CDR3 size: 16 residues. V was clipped by 7 bases and J by 7 bases; unmatched bases: 12. The CDR3 region has the DNA TGTGCCAGCACCATCGGGCTAGCGGGGGGGCGGAATACGCAGTATTTT. Its translation is CASTIGLAGGRNTQYF. The full variable domain, rest sourced from reference TRBV7-2 and TRBJ2-3, is GAGVSQSPSNKVTEKGKDVELRCDPISGHTALYWYRQSLGQGLEFLIYFQGNSAPDKSGLPSDRFSAERTGGSVSTLTIQRTQQEDSAVYLCASTIGLAGGRNTQYFGPGTRLTVL.

V is TRBV7-2 and J is TRBJ2-7; TRBD2 agrees at 13 bases. J was trimmed by 6 bases and V by 4 bases; bases with no gene match: 3. This CDR3 region has 14 residues. The V gene's germline CDR1 is SGHTA and CDR2 FQGNSA. CDR3 in DNA: TGTGCCAGCAGCTCGACTAGCGGGGGGCGCGAGCAGTACTTC. Amino acid sequence: CASSSTSGGREQYF.